Shown below are 17 T cell receptor beta chains from a single sample sequenced in a study of T cell changes during pregnancy in multiple sclerosis. TCRdb's table, derived via immunoSEQ multiplex PCR, lists solely in-frame clones and lacks some. Among over 70,000 clones listed, about 93% were seen once. The sequencing here drew on peripheral blood, taken in the first trimester of pregnancy. These receptor sequences come from a female donor with multiple sclerosis, enrolled in a pregnancy study.

A single count supports this clone. The chain couples TRBV19 to TRBJ1-5; the D is unclear. With 3 bases removed from V and 1 base from J, the gap between germline ends came to 10 bases. Germline V gives CDR1 LNHDA, CDR2 SQIVND (reference sequence). This CDR3 comprises 15 residues. CDR3 residues: CASSIDLESNQPQHF. DNA for the CDR3: TGTGCCAGTAGTATCGACCTGGAGAGCAATCAGCCCCAGCATTTT.

This clone was detected only once. The chain has TRBV16 and TRBJ1-2; possible D gene TRBD1, 6 bases. V lost 4 bases and J lost 0, with 12 bases in between. Germline V gene lookup returns CDR1 KGHSY and CDR2 FQNENV. This CDR3 contains 15 residues. The DNA of the CDR3 is TGTGCCAGCAGCCCCGTAGGGGGAGCTAACTATGGCTACACCTTC. It is translated as CASSPVGGANYGYTF.

The rearrangement uses TRBV15 and TRBJ2-1, with TRBD2 as a possible D gene (7 bases). CDR3 length: 17 amino acids. Trimming shortened V by 3 bases and J by 8 bases, and 23 bases separated the two germline ends. The germline V gene encodes CDR1 LNHNV and CDR2 YYDKDF (reference sequence). CDR3: CATSSPGAGAGGHEQFF. For the CDR3, the DNA is TGTGCCACCAGCAGCCCGGGGGCCGGGGCCGGGGGGCATGAGCAGTTCTTC.

V usage is TRBV19 and J usage is TRBJ2-2, with 7 positions matching TRBD2. CDR3 length: 13 amino acids. CDR1 LNHDA and CDR2 SQIVND come from the germline V gene (reference sequence). The V segment lost 7 bases and the J segment 4 bases; nucleotides outside the gene matches: 3. The CDR3 DNA reads as TGTGCCAGTAACGGGAGGAGCACCGGGGAGCTGTTTTTT. It encodes CASNGRSTGELFF.

V gene TRBV10-1 combines with J gene TRBJ1-1; D might be TRBD1 (6 bases). V was clipped by 3 bases and J by 4 bases, with 15 bases between them. Germline V gene data show CDR1 as WNHNN and CDR2 as SYGVQD (reference sequence). The CDR3 has 15 amino acids. The CDR3: CASSDGGAGPTEAFF. The CDR3 nucleotides are TGCGCCAGCAGTGATGGGGGCGCGGGTCCCACTGAAGCTTTCTTT.

The chain is built from TRBV7-9 and TRBJ2-7; TRBD1 is a possible D gene (6 bases). There are 14 residues in the CDR3. Per germline, CDR1 SEHNR and CDR2 FQNEAQ (reference sequence). V lost 4 bases and J 9 bases, leaving 19 bases between the germline ends. In DNA, the CDR3 is TGTGCCAGCAGCTCCGAAGACCGGGACATGGGGCAGTACTTC. Its translation: CASSSEDRDMGQYF. Filled out from reference TRBV7-9 and TRBJ2-7, the complete variable domain reads DTGVSQNPRHKITKRGQNVTFRCDPISEHNRLYWYRQTLGQGPEFLTYFQNEAQLEKSRLLSDRFSAERPKGSFSTLEIQRTEQGDSAMYLCASSSEDRDMGQYFGPGTRLTVT.

The chain joins TRBV5-1 to TRBJ2-7, with TRBD1 matching 7 bases. Germline CDR1 SGHRS, CDR2 YFSETQ. The CDR3 runs 14 residues. J was trimmed by 3 bases and V by 4 bases; bases with no gene match: 7. CDR3: CASSVVQGDYEQYF. DNA for the CDR3: TGCGCCAGCAGCGTCGTGCAGGGGGACTACGAGCAGTACTTC. The full variable domain, completed using reference TRBV5-1 and TRBJ2-7, is KAGVTQTPRYLIKTRGQQVTLSCSPISGHRSVSWYQQTPGQGLQFLFEYFSETQRNKGNFPGRFSGRQFSNSRSEMNVSTLELGDSALYLCASSVVQGDYEQYFGPGTRLTVT.

The chain uses TRBV6-6 and TRBJ1-5; D unresolved. Trimming left V 7 bases short and J 5 bases short, with 12 bases between. The CDR3 consists of 13 residues. In germline, CDR1 is MNHNY, CDR2 SVGAGI (reference sequence). The CDR3, as DNA: TGTGCCAGCACTACTCGCCCCTATCAGCCCCAGCATTTT. Residues: CASTTRPYQPQHF.

J is TRBJ1-2 and V is TRBV19; the D is unclear. Deletions cut 0 bases from V and 6 bases from J, with 11 bases between. Germline assignment: CDR1 LNHDA and CDR2 SQIVND (reference sequence). This CDR3 spans 14 amino acids. CDR3 sequence (DNA): TGTGCCAGTAGTATAGATCCGGGAACGGATGGCTACACCTTC. Its translation: CASSIDPGTDGYTF.

The rearrangement uses TRBV4-2 and TRBJ1-3; possibly TRBD1 for D (6 bases). The CDR3 length is 15 residues. V was pared by 1 base and J by 4 bases, with 11 bases between. CDR1 LGHNA and CDR2 YNFKEQ come from the germline V gene. The CDR3 sequence is CASSQVGAQGNTIYF. CDR3 nucleotides: TGTGCCAGCAGCCAAGTGGGGGCGCAGGGAAACACCATATATTTT.

This clone was observed once. V usage is TRBV19 and J usage is TRBJ1-2; 7 bases match TRBD1. This CDR3 spans 14 amino acids. From germline, CDR1 is LNHDA and CDR2 SQIVND (reference sequence). Trimming cost V 7 bases and J 8 bases; bases outside gene matches: 13. The chain's CDR3 is CASTAGGLMGGYTF. In DNA form, the CDR3 reads TGTGCCAGTACCGCAGGGGGACTCATGGGAGGCTACACCTTC.

J is TRBJ1-1 and V is TRBV13; D is ambiguous. V was pared by 3 bases and J by 0 bases, with 2 bases between. Germline assignment: CDR1 PRHDT and CDR2 FYEKMQ (reference sequence). CDR3 size: 12 residues. The CDR3 reads CASSFMNTEAFF. CDR3 in DNA: TGTGCCAGCAGCTTCATGAACACTGAAGCTTTCTTT.

The rearrangement joins TRBV6-1 to TRBJ1-2; TRBD1 is a possible D gene (6 bases). The V end lost 0 bases, the J end lost 4 bases, and 15 bases lay between the germline ends. The germline gives CDR1 MNHNS, CDR2 SASEGT. The CDR3 sequence is 16 residues long. CDR3 nucleotides: TGTGCCAGCAGTGAAGCGTCAGGACAGCCAGCCTATGGCTACACCTTC. It is translated as CASSEASGQPAYGYTF.

The V and J genes are TRBV6-6 and TRBJ1-4, with 7 bases aligning to TRBD1. Per the germline V gene, CDR1 is MNHNY and CDR2 is SVGAGI (reference sequence). The length of the CDR3 is 15 residues. The ends lost 3 bases at V and 6 bases at J; junction bases unmatched: 7. CDR3 loop: CASSYELGGDEKLFF. The DNA for the CDR3 is TGTGCCAGCAGTTATGAGCTAGGGGGCGATGAAAAACTGTTTTTT.

The CDR3 protein is CASSRDREETQYF. The CDR3 bases are TGCGCCAGCAGCAGGGACAGGGAGGAGACCCAGTACTTC. This rearrangement joins TRBV10-2 to TRBJ2-5, with 9 bases that match TRBD1. This CDR3 spans 13 amino acids. Losses at the gene ends were 6 bases for V and 5 bases for J; bases not matched to a gene: 4. Germline CDR1 is WSHSY and CDR2 is SAAADI.

The V and J genes are TRBV7-9 and TRBJ2-7; the match to TRBD1 covers 7 bases. The CDR3 is made up of 16 amino acids. J was trimmed by 3 bases and V by 4 bases; bases with no gene match: 12. CDR1 and CDR2 from the germline V gene are SEHNR and FQNEAQ (reference sequence). CDR3 sequence reads: CASSSRQTGRFYEQYF. The CDR3 nucleotides read TGTGCCAGCAGCTCCCGTCAGACAGGGAGATTCTACGAGCAGTACTTC.

The gene calls are TRBV30 and TRBJ1-6; 7 bases match TRBD1. The V segment lost 4 bases and the J segment 10 bases; nucleotides outside the gene matches: 13. Germline-derived CDR1 and CDR2 are GTSNPN and SVGIG (reference sequence). The CDR3 is 15 amino acids. The CDR3 protein is CAWTLERDRRSPLHF. CDR3 nucleotide sequence: TGTGCCTGGACGCTGGAGAGGGACAGAAGGTCACCCCTCCACTTT.